This T cell receptor beta chain originates from a study of blood T cells in healthy people across ages. Together with a sample-barcoded 5' primer, a J-beta primer mix was included in a second PCR lasting roughly 6 to 12 cycles. Every cDNA molecule carried a tag from a template-switch adaptor bearing 12 random nucleotides. TCRdb used MiXCR to reprocess the 5' RACE reads, holding one entry per CDR3 protein. This sample yields more than 700,000 distinct CDR3 sequences, of which 53% are seen a single time; about 42% belongs to the top ten. Germline lookup yields CDR1 SGHDN and CDR2 FVKESK. This CDR3 has 14 residues. Trimming at V came to 0 bases and at J to 10 bases, leaving 6 bases not matched to a gene. With regard to this clonotype: The antigen is not known.

Study conclusions and caveats: A strong correlation was seen between TCR beta diversity and naive T cell percentage. Per million T cells, TCR beta diversity dropped about linearly as age rose.

The people who gave samples were healthy Caucasians from Russia, aged about 6 to 95. The sequence was collected from a man older than 75 in good health. The V call is TRBV14, the J call TRBJ2-1; 7 bases line up with TRBD2. Sequenced: blood. The CDR3 reads CASSQDPAGREQFF. DNA of the CDR3: TGTGCCAGCAGCCAAGACCCCGCCGGGAGGGAGCAGTTCTTC.